Included here is one TCR beta chain sequence, with context. A far larger clone differs by one base, so this is likely a read error. This sample includes further DNA sequences coding for the same CDR3. Only Caucasian adults living in Nashville, Tennessee made up the donor group. Each unsorted sample relied on about 100 million PBMCs as its source of genomic DNA. Germline assignment: CDR1 GTSNPN and CDR2 SVGIG (reference sequence). The CDR3 covers 11 residues. The sample originates from a study of shared clonotypes between healthy human individuals. Study overall: The donor pool was made up of two women and three men aged 18 to 49.

Researchers sequenced unsorted PBMC DNA using ten immunoSEQ deep assay plates. TCRdb's table, derived via immunoSEQ multiplex PCR, lists solely in-frame clones and lacks some. The repertoire holds 97,000 or so clones, approximately 51% seen once, with about 15% in the top ten. The TCR originated in a woman aged 40-49 years in good health. Some clones in this sample may be carry-over from other donors' samples. The chain employs TRBV30 and TRBJ2-5; D is unclear. The end of the DNA fits TRBJ2-7 better, so the J call may be wrong. Input material: PBMCs. The CDR3 DNA is TGCGCCTGGAGACGCGGCCACGAGCAGTACTTC. Its translation: CAWRRGHEQYF.